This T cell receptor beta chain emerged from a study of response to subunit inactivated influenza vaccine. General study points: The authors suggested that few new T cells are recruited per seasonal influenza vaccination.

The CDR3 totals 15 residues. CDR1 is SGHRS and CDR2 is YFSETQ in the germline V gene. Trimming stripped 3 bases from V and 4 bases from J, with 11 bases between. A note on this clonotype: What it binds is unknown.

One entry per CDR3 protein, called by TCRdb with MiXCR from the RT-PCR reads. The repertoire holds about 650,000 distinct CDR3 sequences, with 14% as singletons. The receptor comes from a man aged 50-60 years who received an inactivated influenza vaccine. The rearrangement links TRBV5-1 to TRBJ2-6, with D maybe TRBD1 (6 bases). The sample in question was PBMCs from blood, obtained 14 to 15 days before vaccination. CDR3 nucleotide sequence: TGCGCCAGCAGCTGGACAGAGCTCGGGGCCAACGTCCTGACTTTC. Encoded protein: CASSWTELGANVLTF.